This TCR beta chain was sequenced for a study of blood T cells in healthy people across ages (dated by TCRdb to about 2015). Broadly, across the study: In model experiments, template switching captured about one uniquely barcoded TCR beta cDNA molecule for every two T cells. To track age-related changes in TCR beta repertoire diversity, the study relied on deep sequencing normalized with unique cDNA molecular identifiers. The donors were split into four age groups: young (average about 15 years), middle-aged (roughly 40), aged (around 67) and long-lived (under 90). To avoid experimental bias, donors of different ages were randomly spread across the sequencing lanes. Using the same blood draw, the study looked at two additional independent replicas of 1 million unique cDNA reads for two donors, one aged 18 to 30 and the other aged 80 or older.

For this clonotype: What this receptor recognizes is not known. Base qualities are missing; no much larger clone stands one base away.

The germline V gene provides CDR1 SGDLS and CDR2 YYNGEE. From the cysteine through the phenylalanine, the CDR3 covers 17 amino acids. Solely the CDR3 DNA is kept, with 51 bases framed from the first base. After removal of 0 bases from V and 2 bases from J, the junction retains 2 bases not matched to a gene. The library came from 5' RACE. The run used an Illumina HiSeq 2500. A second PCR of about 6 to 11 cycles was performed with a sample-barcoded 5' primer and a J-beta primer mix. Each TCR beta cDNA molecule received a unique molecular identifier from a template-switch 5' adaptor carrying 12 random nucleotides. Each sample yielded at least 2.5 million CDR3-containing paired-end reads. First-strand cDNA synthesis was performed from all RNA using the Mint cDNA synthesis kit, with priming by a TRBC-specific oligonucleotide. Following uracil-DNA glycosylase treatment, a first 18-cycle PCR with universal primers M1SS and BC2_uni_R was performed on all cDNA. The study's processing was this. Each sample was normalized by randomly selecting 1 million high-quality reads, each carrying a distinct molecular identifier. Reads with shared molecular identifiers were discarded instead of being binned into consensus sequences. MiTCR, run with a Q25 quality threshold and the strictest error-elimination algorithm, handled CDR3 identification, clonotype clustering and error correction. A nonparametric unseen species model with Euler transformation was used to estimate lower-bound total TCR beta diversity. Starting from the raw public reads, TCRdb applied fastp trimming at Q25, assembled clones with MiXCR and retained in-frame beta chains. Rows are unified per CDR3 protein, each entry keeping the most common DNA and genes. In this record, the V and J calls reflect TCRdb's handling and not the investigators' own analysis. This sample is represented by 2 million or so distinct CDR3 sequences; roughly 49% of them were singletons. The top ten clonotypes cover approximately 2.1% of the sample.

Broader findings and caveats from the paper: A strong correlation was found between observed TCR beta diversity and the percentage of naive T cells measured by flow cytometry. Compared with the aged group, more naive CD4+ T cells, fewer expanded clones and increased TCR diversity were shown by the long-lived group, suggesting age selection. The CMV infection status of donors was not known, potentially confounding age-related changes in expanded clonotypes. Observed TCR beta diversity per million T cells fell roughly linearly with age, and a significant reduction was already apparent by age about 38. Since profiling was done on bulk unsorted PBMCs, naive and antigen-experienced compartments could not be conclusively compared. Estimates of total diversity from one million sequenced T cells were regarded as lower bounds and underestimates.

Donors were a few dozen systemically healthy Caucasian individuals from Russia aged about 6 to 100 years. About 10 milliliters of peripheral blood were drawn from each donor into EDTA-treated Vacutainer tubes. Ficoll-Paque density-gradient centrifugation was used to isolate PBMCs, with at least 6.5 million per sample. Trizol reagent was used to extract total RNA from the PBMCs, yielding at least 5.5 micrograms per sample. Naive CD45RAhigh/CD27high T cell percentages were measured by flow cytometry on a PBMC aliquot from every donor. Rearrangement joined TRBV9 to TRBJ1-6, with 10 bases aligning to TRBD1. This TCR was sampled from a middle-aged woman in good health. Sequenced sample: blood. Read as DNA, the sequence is TGTGCCAGCAGCGTAGAGGGACAGGGGACCTATAATTCACCCCTCCACTTT. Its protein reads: CASSVEGQGTYNSPLHF.